A single sample gave rise to the 27 T cell receptor beta chains below, sequenced in a study of blood T cell repertoires in COVID-19. Clones were sequenced by immunoSEQ multiplex PCR, and TCRdb holds only the in-frame ones, with some missing. The repertoire holds about 230,000 clones, 75% to 90% seen once, with 2% to 3% in the top ten. The sequencing input was peripheral blood. The origin of the receptors is a woman between 70 and 85 years old with active or convalescent COVID-19.

The chain couples TRBV2 to TRBJ2-1; D ambiguous. The CDR3 is made up of 11 amino acids. Germline loops: CDR1 SNHLY, CDR2 FYNNEI. V was clipped by 6 bases and J by 8 bases, with 8 bases between them. CDR3 nucleotides: TGTGCCAGCAGGGAGTTCGATGAGCAGTTCTTC. Amino acids: CASREFDEQFF.

This sequence joins TRBV30 and TRBJ1-3; D remains ambiguous. Germline V gives CDR1 GTSNPN, CDR2 SVGIG (reference sequence). V lost 2 bases to trimming and J lost 1 base, with 15 bases between them. The CDR3 totals 16 residues. CDR3 sequence: CAWSLDGLRSGNTIYF. The CDR3 nucleotides are TGTGCCTGGAGTCTGGACGGACTGAGGTCTGGAAACACCATATATTTT.

V and J are TRBV19 and TRBJ1-2; 9 bases fit TRBD1. This CDR3 has 13 amino acids. CDR1 is LNHDA, CDR2 SQIVND, per germline (reference sequence). J was trimmed by 8 bases and V by 5 bases; bases with no gene match: 6. The CDR3 nucleotides read TGTGCCAGTAGTGGAACAGGGGGCGGGGGCTACACCTTC. Translation gives CASSGTGGGGYTF.

This clone was recorded once. The chain uses TRBV21-1 and TRBJ2-7; the table's D call, TRBD2, has no DNA check behind it. TRBV21-1 is a pseudogene segment. This CDR3 is built from 13 residues. The CDR3 DNA reads as TGTGCCAGCAGCGGGACTAGCAGTTACGAGCAGTACTTC. Its translation: CASSGTSSYEQYF.

The chain recombines TRBV5-1 with TRBJ2-2, with TRBD2 matching over 10 bases. Germline-derived CDR1 and CDR2 are SGHRS and YFSETQ. The CDR3 covers 17 residues. After removal of 2 bases from V and 5 bases from J, the junction contained 9 bases not matched to a gene. The CDR3 region is CASSFLSSGRRTGELFF. The CDR3 DNA is TGCGCCAGCAGCTTCTTGTCTAGCGGGAGACGAACCGGGGAGCTGTTTTTT.

In its sample, this clone was seen once. The V and J genes are TRBV18 and TRBJ2-1; D call uncertain. The CDR3 has 13 residues. Germline lookup yields CDR1 KGHSH and CDR2 LQKENI. The V end lost 0 bases, the J end lost 3 bases, and 3 bases lay between the germline ends. CDR3: CASSPPVYNEQFF. CDR3 bases: TGTGCCAGCTCACCACCCGTCTACAATGAGCAGTTCTTC.

This chain uses TRBV6-5 with TRBJ2-7; 7 bases match TRBD1. In germline, CDR1 is MNHEY, CDR2 SVGAGI. The CDR3 has 15 amino acids. V was clipped by 6 bases and J by 0 bases; unmatched bases: 8. DNA of the CDR3: TGTGCCAGCAGCCCGGACAGGCTGAGCTCCTACGAGCAGTACTTC. Its protein product is CASSPDRLSSYEQYF.

This sequence joins TRBV6-4 and TRBJ1-5; 9 nucleotides align to TRBD1. CDR1 MRHNA and CDR2 SNTAGT come from the germline V gene. The CDR3 is 14 residues long. Trimming at V came to 4 bases and at J to 7 bases, leaving 5 bases not matched to a gene. CDR3 in amino acids: CASSGTGGEQPQHF. CDR3 nucleotides: TGTGCCAGCAGTGGAACAGGGGGCGAGCAGCCCCAGCATTTT.

J is TRBJ1-4 and V is TRBV5-4, with no clear D. The CDR3 covers 13 residues. The germline V gene encodes CDR1 SGHNT and CDR2 YYREEE (reference sequence). The ends were cut back, 2 bases at V and 8 bases at J, with 10 bases in the middle. The CDR3: CASSFYSGEKLFF. CDR3 coding DNA: TGTGCCAGCAGCTTTTACAGTGGGGAAAAACTGTTTTTT.

The genes are TRBV5-4 and TRBJ1-4; D remains ambiguous. Germline V gene sequence: CDR1 SGHNT, CDR2 YYREEE (reference sequence). CDR3 size: 15 residues. The ends were cut back, 1 base at V and 10 bases at J, with 17 bases in the middle. The CDR3 protein is CASSLRGGSEGKLFF. CDR3 sequence (DNA): TGTGCCAGCAGCTTGCGGGGAGGTTCAGAGGGAAAACTGTTTTTT. Full variable domain (missing parts from reference TRBV5-4 and TRBJ1-4): ETGVTQSPTHLIKTRGQQVTLRCSSQSGHNTVSWYQQALGQGPQFIFQYYREEENGRGNFPPRFSGLQFPNYSSELNVNALELDDSALYLCASSLRGGSEGKLFFGSGTQLSVL.

Regarding this clone: The sample has other DNA sequences that encode this CDR3 too. The V and J genes are TRBV28 and TRBJ1-2; D is unclear. Between the trimmed V and J ends, which lost 2 bases and 5 bases, there was a span of 6 bases. Germline V gene sequence: CDR1 MDHEN, CDR2 SYDVKM. The CDR3 covers 12 residues. The CDR3 sequence is CASSLRRYGYTF. The CDR3 DNA is TGTGCCAGCAGTTTAAGGAGGTATGGCTACACCTTC.

The chain joins TRBV5-4 to TRBJ2-2, with 7 bases aligning to TRBD1. Trimming cost V 9 bases and J 4 bases; bases outside gene matches: 9. This CDR3 is built from 14 residues. Per the germline V gene, CDR1 is SGHNT and CDR2 is YYREEE (reference sequence). The CDR3 loop is CATRQGEVTGELFF. CDR3 in DNA: TGTGCCACCAGACAGGGAGAGGTCACCGGGGAGCTGTTTTTT.

This clone is a singleton in its sample. V gene TRBV5-6 combines with J gene TRBJ2-1, with 9 positions matching TRBD2. Germline values: CDR1 SGHDT, CDR2 YYEEEE. V dropped 0 bases and J dropped 4; count of bases not matched to a gene: 5. This CDR3 is built from 16 residues. In nucleotides, the CDR3 is TGTGCCAGCAGCTTGGTCGGGCTAGCGGGGTACAATGAGCAGTTCTTC. Residues: CASSLVGLAGYNEQFF.

With respect to this clone: The same CDR3 also results from other DNA sequences found in this sample. The chain links TRBV6-6 to TRBJ2-5, with a possible D match to TRBD1 (6 bases). Germline lookup yields CDR1 MNHNY and CDR2 SVGAGI (reference sequence). V was pared by 2 bases and J by 2 bases, with 9 bases between. The CDR3 has 14 amino acids. Here the CDR3 reads CASSYLTGQETQYF. DNA for the CDR3: TGTGCCAGCAGTTACCTGACAGGACAAGAGACCCAGTACTTC.

CDR3 bases: TGTGCCACCGGGACAGATAGGTCCTACGAGCAGTACTTC. Its protein is CATGTDRSYEQYF. The chain links TRBV15 to TRBJ2-7, with TRBD1 matching over 7 bases. The CDR3 is made up of 13 amino acids. Losses at the gene ends were 8 bases for V and 1 base for J; bases not matched to a gene: 5. The germline V gene encodes CDR1 LNHNV and CDR2 YYDKDF (reference sequence).

The chain recombines TRBV5-1 with TRBJ2-7, with 10 bases identical to TRBD2. The CDR3 runs to 15 residues. V lost 6 bases, J lost 2 bases, and 8 bases stayed unmatched. Germline CDR1 and CDR2: SGHRS and YFSETQ. CDR3 sequence reads: CASTPSGGRAYEQYF. The CDR3 nucleotides are TGCGCCAGCACCCCTAGCGGGGGCAGGGCCTACGAGCAGTACTTC. Using reference TRBV5-1 and TRBJ2-7 for the parts outside the CDR3, the full variable domain is KAGVTQTPRYLIKTRGQQVTLSCSPISGHRSVSWYQQTPGQGLQFLFEYFSETQRNKGNFPGRFSGRQFSNSRSEMNVSTLELGDSALYLCASTPSGGRAYEQYFGPGTRLTVT.

This clone was detected only once. V and J are TRBV7-9 and TRBJ1-5; D is uncertain. Trimming took off 2 bases at V and 7 bases at J, with 12 bases between the two ends. CDR1 is SEHNR and CDR2 is FQNEAQ in the germline V gene (reference sequence). CDR3 size: 14 residues. DNA for the CDR3: TGTGCCAGCAGCTTAACGGGATCGAACCAGCCCCAGCATTTT. It is translated as CASSLTGSNQPQHF.

This clone appeared once. This chain joins TRBV5-8 and TRBJ1-4; 7 nucleotides align to TRBD1. V lost 4 bases and J lost 6; bases outside the gene matches: 12. Germline lookup yields CDR1 SGHTS and CDR2 YDEGEE. There are 16 residues in the CDR3. In DNA, the CDR3 is TGTGCCAGCAGCACCCTAACAGGGGCGGGTGATGAAAAACTGTTTTTT. Its translation is CASSTLTGAGDEKLFF.

This clone was counted a few times. The chain carries TRBV30 and TRBJ1-5, with a weak D call TRBD1 (6 bases). V was pared by 5 bases and J by 3 bases, with 11 bases between. CDR3 length: 13 residues. Germline V lookup: CDR1 GTSNPN, CDR2 SVGIG (reference sequence). The CDR3 protein is CAWGTGSNQPQHF. The CDR3 coding sequence is TGTGCCTGGGGAACAGGGTCCAATCAGCCCCAGCATTTT.

The chain combines TRBV9 with TRBJ2-4; 9 bases are a match to TRBD1. Germline V gives CDR1 SGDLS, CDR2 YYNGEE. The CDR3 totals 15 residues. J gave up 7 bases and V 0 bases, and 5 bases lay outside the gene matches. In DNA, the CDR3 is TGTGCCAGCAGCGTAGGGGACAGGGTGGCGAACATTCAGTACTTC. Translating it yields CASSVGDRVANIQYF.

The rearrangement uses TRBV7-3 and TRBJ1-1; D unclear. This CDR3 comprises 14 residues. V gave up 5 bases and J gave up 2 bases, with 12 bases separating them. The V gene's germline CDR1 is SGHTA and CDR2 FQGTGA. In DNA form, the CDR3 reads TGTGCCAGCAGCCGAAGCGAAGGTAACACTGAAGCTTTCTTT. It encodes CASSRSEGNTEAFF.

The genes are TRBV9 and TRBJ1-2, with D tentatively TRBD1 (5 bases). The CDR3 spans 17 residues. Trimming shortened V by 6 bases and J by 4 bases, and 25 bases separated the two germline ends. The germline CDR1 and CDR2 sequences are SGDLS and YYNGEE. Written as DNA, the CDR3 is TGTGCCAGCACCCAAGGGGTCAATACCCAAGGCGGCTATGGCTACACCTTC. It translates to CASTQGVNTQGGYGYTF.

As regards this clone: Sequence at one end of the junction differs from germline and may be a read error. In the same sample, other DNA sequences code for this CDR3. The chain uses TRBV7-3 and TRBJ2-2; 8 nucleotides align to TRBD2. The CDR3 runs to 14 residues. Germline-derived CDR1 and CDR2 are SGHTA and FQGTGA. The CDR3 sequence is CASSQRGGTGELFF. The DNA of the CDR3 is TGCGCCAGCAGCCAACGGGGGGGCACCGGGGAGCTGTTTTTT. Variable domain in full (rest from reference TRBV7-3 and TRBJ2-2): GAGVSQTPSNKVTEKGKYVELRCDPISGHTALYWYRQSLGQGPEFLIYFQGTGAADDSGLPNDRFFAVRPEGSVSTLKIQRTERGDSAVYLCASSQRGGTGELFFGEGSRLTVL.

The rearrangement links TRBV12-3 or TRBV12-4 to TRBJ1-1; 9 bases fit TRBD1. The trim removed 4 bases at V and 5 bases at J, leaving 2 bases unmatched. The CDR3 consists of 13 residues. CDR3 in DNA: TGTGCCAGCAGTTGGGACAGGGTGACTGAAGCTTTCTTT. Its translation is CASSWDRVTEAFF.

CDR3 DNA: TGTGCCAGCAGCCAGAACCGCCCAGGGACACATTATAATTCACCCCTCCACTTT. The encoded protein is CASSQNRPGTHYNSPLHF. V gene TRBV3-1 (or the pseudogene TRBV3-2) combines with J gene TRBJ1-6; possibly TRBD1 for D (6 bases). Germline V lookup: CDR1 LGHDT, CDR2 YNNKEL (reference sequence). The CDR3 consists of 18 residues. Trimming pared 3 bases from V and 4 bases from J, leaving 19 bases between.

J is TRBJ1-4 and V is TRBV4-3; D unclear. Between the trimmed V and J ends, which lost 0 bases and 6 bases, there was a span of 5 bases. This CDR3 has 13 amino acids. The germline V gene encodes CDR1 LGHNA and CDR2 YSLEER. The CDR3 nucleotides are TGCGCCAGCAGCCAAGACCAGTATGAAAAACTGTTTTTT. It codes for CASSQDQYEKLFF.

The CDR3 region is CASSRQGANEKLFF. CDR3 coding DNA: TGTGCCAGCAGCAGACAGGGGGCGAATGAAAAACTGTTTTTT. The chain joins TRBV9 to TRBJ1-4, with TRBD1 matching 10 bases. CDR1 and CDR2 from the germline V gene are SGDLS and YYNGEE. V lost 4 bases to trimming and J lost 5 bases; unmatched junction nucleotides: 2. The CDR3 runs to 14 residues.